Sequencing of this T cell receptor (beta chain) was carried out in a study of identical twins. Study conclusions and caveats: Zero-insertion findings could be partly confounded by invariant cells (MAIT and iNKT cells).

TCRdb independently ran MiXCR on the 5' RACE reads; one entry per CDR3 protein. Counted here are fewer than 650,000 distinct CDR3 sequences, more than 9% occurring once; the ten biggest clones make up around 3%. This CDR3 is 16 amino acids long. V trimming: 0 bases; J trimming: 0 bases; junction bases outside the gene matches: 3. The germline gives CDR1 MNHEY, CDR2 SVGEGT. A single count supports this clonotype. As yet, its antigen is unknown. The sample was also reused in another study, on yellow fever vaccine responses in identical twins.

This chain joins TRBV6-2 or TRBV6-3 and TRBJ1-1; TRBD1 matches 8 bases. This TCR derives from a woman aged 18-29 years in good health. Material for sequencing was PBMCs. The CDR3 here is CASSYSSDRVNTEAFF. In nucleotides, the CDR3 is TGTGCCAGCAGTTACTCCTCGGACAGGGTGAACACTGAAGCTTTCTTT.